This TCR beta chain was observed in a study of T cell repertoires in cytomegalovirus infection. Study-wide results and limits: CMV-specific TCR beta clonotypes restricted by HLA-C were the ones dominating the ex vivo response.

For this clonotype: The antigen is not known. An end of the junction does not agree with germline; a read error may underlie this.

The CDR3 runs 13 residues. In germline, CDR1 is SGHVS, CDR2 FNYEAQ. MiXCR, applied by TCRdb to the reads, yields one record per CDR3 protein. The sample lists approximately 1,000,000 distinct CDR3 sequences; roughly 30% were seen once. The sequenced sample was cultured CD8+ T cells from PBMCs, obtained from culture after CMV antigen stimulation. This chain connects TRBV7-6 to TRBJ2-7; D is possibly TRBD1 (6 bases). This receptor was taken from a human donor in good health (CMV status not recorded). Some clones in this sample may be carry-over from other donors' samples. DNA for the CDR3: TGTGCTAGCAGCCTAGGCAGGGGCCAGGGGCAGTACTTC. Encoded protein: CASSLGRGQGQYF. The full variable domain, rest sourced from reference TRBV7-6 and TRBJ2-7, is GAGVSQSPRYKVTKRGQDVALRCDPISGHVSLYWYRQALGQGPEFLTYFNYEAQQDKSGLPNDRFSAERPEGSISTLTIQRTEQRDSAMYRCASSLGRGQGQYFGPGTRLTVT.